This T cell receptor (beta chain) is drawn from a study of T cells in tumors after PD-1 blockade. Whole-study context: Blood samples averaged about 110,000 templates (range about 21,000-260,000) and under 40,000 unique clonotypes.

Libraries were prepared by immunoSEQ multiplex PCR; TCRdb keeps only in-frame clonotypes and omits some of them. The data hold 15,000 or so clones, with around 79% observed a single time. This clone appeared once. Germline V gene sequence: CDR1 WNHNN, CDR2 SYGVQD (reference sequence). The CDR3 is 16 amino acids. Trimming cost V 6 bases and J 0 bases; bases outside gene matches: 8. The starting material was PBMCs, obtained after anti-PD-1 treatment. This chain joins TRBV10-1 and TRBJ2-3; 8 bases agree with TRBD1. The sequence was obtained from a human donor with basal cell carcinoma. This CDR3 is CASRAGTGLSTDTQYF. In DNA form, the CDR3 reads TGCGCCAGCAGGGCCGGGACAGGACTCAGCACAGATACGCAGTATTTT.